The 32 T cell receptor beta chains given below trace back to one sample, sequenced in a study of blood T cell repertoires in COVID-19. TCRdb keeps only in-frame clones here, not all; method: immunoSEQ multiplex PCR. The sample shows 300,000 to 400,000 clones, around 88% of them seen only once. Specimen: peripheral blood. All receptors come from a woman aged 30 to 39 with COVID-19, enrolled during active disease.

This chain connects TRBV19 to TRBJ2-7; unclear D gene. Trimming left V 4 bases short and J 0 bases short, with 10 bases between. This CDR3 region has 14 residues. The V gene's germline CDR1 is LNHDA and CDR2 SQIVND (reference sequence). The CDR3 reads CASSNQVSSYEQYV. The CDR3 nucleotides read TGTGCCAGTAGTAATCAGGTGAGCTCCTACGAGCAGTACGTC.

V and J are TRBV9 and TRBJ1-6, with TRBD1 matching over 8 bases. The CDR3 runs to 14 residues. J was trimmed by 9 bases and V by 2 bases; bases with no gene match: 4. Per the germline V gene, CDR1 is SGDLS and CDR2 is YYNGEE. The CDR3 spells CASSVGDRSSPLHF. In nucleotides, the CDR3 is TGTGCCAGCAGCGTGGGGGACAGGTCTTCACCCCTCCACTTT.

The rearrangement links TRBV6-5 to TRBJ2-7; the match to TRBD2 covers 7 bases. V gave up 10 bases and J gave up 0 bases; unmatched junction bases: 9. Germline CDR1 and CDR2: MNHEY and SVGAGI. The CDR3 is 14 residues long. The CDR3 here is CATTLAASSYEQYF. In DNA, the CDR3 is TGTGCCACCACCCTAGCGGCGAGCTCCTACGAGCAGTACTTC.

The V and J genes are TRBV5-6 and TRBJ1-6, with 8 bases aligning to TRBD1. The CDR3 totals 16 residues. J gave up 10 bases and V 3 bases, and 12 bases lay outside the gene matches. Germline V lookup: CDR1 SGHDT, CDR2 YYEEEE. The CDR3 sequence: CASSYHLTGGRSPLHF. In DNA form, the CDR3 reads TGTGCCAGCAGCTACCACCTCACAGGGGGTCGGTCACCCCTCCACTTT.

This CDR3 is CASSLGRYYGYTF. For the CDR3, the DNA is TGTGCCAGCAGCTTAGGCAGGTACTATGGCTACACCTTC. The genes are TRBV7-9 and TRBJ1-2; no definite D call. The CDR3 is 13 amino acids. V dropped 1 base and J dropped 3 bases, with 6 bases sitting between them. Germline CDR1 SEHNR, CDR2 FQNEAQ (reference sequence).

V gene TRBV30 combines with J gene TRBJ2-7; possible D gene TRBD1, 7 bases. Per germline, CDR1 GTSNPN and CDR2 SVGIG (reference sequence). Trimming left V 4 bases short and J 3 bases short, with 13 bases between. The CDR3 is made up of 13 amino acids. DNA of the CDR3: TGTGCCTGGACGGGCGGGACAGTCTACGAGCAGTACTTC. Protein sequence: CAWTGGTVYEQYF.

The V gene is TRBV5-4, the J gene TRBJ2-5, with TRBD2 matching 11 bases. The CDR3 covers 17 residues. Trimming at V came to 5 bases and at J to 3 bases, leaving 12 bases not matched to a gene. Germline loops: CDR1 SGHNT, CDR2 YYREEE (reference sequence). In DNA, the CDR3 is TGTGCCAGCAGTTCGTCCCCTACTAGCGGGGGAGAAGAGACCCAGTACTTC. Translation: CASSSSPTSGGEETQYF.

The V gene is TRBV6-1, the J gene TRBJ1-5; TRBD1 agrees at 7 bases. Germline trimming cut 0 bases from V and 6 bases from J; bases unmatched to any gene: 8. The CDR3 runs to 16 residues. Germline CDR1 reads MNHNS; CDR2 reads SASEGT. CDR3 in DNA: TGTGCCAGCAGTGAAGCCGTCGACAGGGCAAGTCAGCCCCAGCATTTT. This encodes CASSEAVDRASQPQHF.

The chain is built from TRBV7-2 and TRBJ1-3, with TRBD1 as a possible D gene (5 bases). CDR3 size: 14 residues. The germline V gene encodes CDR1 SGHTA and CDR2 FQGNSA. V dropped 5 bases and J dropped 4 bases, with 12 bases sitting between them. The CDR3 protein is CASSLTTAGNTIYF. Here the CDR3 DNA reads TGTGCCAGCAGCCTGACGACAGCCGGAAACACCATATATTTT.

The rearrangement links TRBV12-3 or TRBV12-4 to TRBJ1-5; TRBD1 might be the D (5 bases). The CDR3 spans 13 residues. Trimming left V 6 bases short and J 3 bases short, with 9 bases between. CDR3 DNA: TGTGCCAGCAGCTTACAGGTCAATCAGCCCCAGCATTTT. This sequence encodes CASSLQVNQPQHF.

The chain uses TRBV14 and TRBJ1-2; possible D gene TRBD1, 5 bases. The ends were cut back, 4 bases at V and 7 bases at J, with 16 bases in the middle. CDR1 SGHDN and CDR2 FVKESK come from the germline V gene. The CDR3 covers 14 residues. The DNA of the CDR3 is TGTGCCAGCAGCCCGAATCACGCAGGGCTTGGCTACACCTTC. The encoded protein is CASSPNHAGLGYTF.

This clone occurred once. The V and J genes are TRBV7-8 and TRBJ2-6; 10 nucleotides match TRBD1. Unmatched junction bases numbered 9, after V lost 2 bases and J lost 2 bases. The germline V gene encodes CDR1 SGHVS and CDR2 FQNEAQ. The CDR3 has 19 amino acids. The CDR3, as DNA: TGTGCCAGCAGCTTACCTAGGGACAGGGGTTTTACTGGGGCCAACGTCCTGACTTTC. Encoded protein: CASSLPRDRGFTGANVLTF. The variable domain in full, completed from reference TRBV7-8 and TRBJ2-6, reads GAGVSQSPRYKVAKRGQDVALRCDPISGHVSLFWYQQALGQGPEFLTYFQNEAQLDKSGLPSDRFFAERPEGSVSTLKIQRTQQEDSAVYLCASSLPRDRGFTGANVLTFGAGSRLTVL.

The rearrangement links TRBV5-5 to TRBJ2-7, with a possible D match to TRBD1 (5 bases). This CDR3 comprises 15 residues. V was pared by 1 base and J by 0 bases, with 11 bases between. CDR1 SGHKS and CDR2 YYEKEE come from the germline V gene (reference sequence). The CDR3 sequence is CASSLNRRGSYEQYF. The CDR3 nucleotides read TGTGCCAGCAGCTTGAACAGAAGGGGCTCCTACGAGCAGTACTTC.

The rearrangement links TRBV12-2 to TRBJ1-2; no DNA check was done on the table's D call, TRBD1. TRBV12-2 is flagged as a pseudogene. This CDR3 spans 14 amino acids. CDR3: CASRFKGLNYGYTF. Here the CDR3 DNA reads TGTGCAAGTCGCTTTAAGGGGCTTAACTATGGCTACACCTTC.

The chain couples TRBV2 to TRBJ1-1; no clear D. Germline lookup yields CDR1 SNHLY and CDR2 FYNNEI. Trimming left V 8 bases short and J 0 bases short, with 4 bases between. The CDR3 runs to 11 residues. As DNA, the CDR3 is TGTGCCAGCTTAATGAACACTGAAGCTTTCTTT. Its protein is CASLMNTEAFF. The whole variable domain, remainder taken from reference TRBV2 and TRBJ1-1, is EPEVTQTPSHQVTQMGQEVILRCVPISNHLYFYWYRQILGQKVEFLVSFYNNEISEKSEIFDDQFSVERPDGSNFTLKIRSTKLEDSAMYFCASLMNTEAFFGQGTRLTVV.

The rearrangement uses TRBV27 and TRBJ2-2; the D gene is possibly TRBD2 (6 bases). Germline V lookup: CDR1 MNHEY, CDR2 SMNVEV (reference sequence). The CDR3 length is 14 residues. V was cut by 5 bases and J by 5 bases, with 12 bases left in between. CDR3 sequence: CASSGRPVTGELFF. In DNA, the CDR3 is TGTGCCAGCAGTGGGAGGCCGGTGACCGGGGAGCTGTTTTTT.

This clone was seen once. The V gene is TRBV5-1, the J gene TRBJ1-3; D unresolved. The CDR3 length is 21 residues. Germline CDR1 reads SGHRS; CDR2 reads YFSETQ. Trimming stripped 1 base from V and 0 bases from J, with 26 bases between. CDR3 in DNA: TGCGCCAGCAGCTTGAGTGGATTGAGTAGGATTTCCGGGAACTCTGGAAACACCATATATTTT. It yields the protein CASSLSGLSRISGNSGNTIYF.

The chain employs TRBV5-1 and TRBJ1-1; D remains ambiguous. The germline V and J ends were trimmed by 2 bases and 6 bases, with 17 bases remaining between them. This CDR3 contains 15 residues. CDR1 and CDR2 from the germline V gene are SGHRS and YFSETQ. The CDR3 spells CASSLWTQKEAEAFF. CDR3 DNA: TGCGCCAGCAGCTTATGGACCCAGAAGGAGGCTGAAGCTTTCTTT.

The V call is TRBV9, the J call TRBJ1-2, with D tentatively TRBD1 (5 bases). The CDR3 has 15 residues. Trimming took off 1 base at V and 0 bases at J, with 10 bases between the two ends. The germline V gene encodes CDR1 SGDLS and CDR2 YYNGEE. The CDR3: CASSVSTASNYGYTF. CDR3 bases: TGTGCCAGCAGCGTATCGACAGCGTCTAACTATGGCTACACCTTC. The full variable domain, in which reference TRBV9 and TRBJ1-2 provide the parts outside the CDR3, is DSGVTQTPKHLITATGQRVTLRCSPRSGDLSVYWYQQSLDQGLQFLIQYYNGEERAKGNILERFSAQQFPDLHSELNLSSLELGDSALYFCASSVSTASNYGYTFGSGTRLTVV.

A single count supports this clone. The gene calls are TRBV12-5 and TRBJ1-4; no clear D gene. Trimming cost V 4 bases and J 4 bases, with 10 bases left between them. Germline CDR1 and CDR2: LGHNT and FRNRAP. The CDR3 consists of 14 residues. The CDR3 is CASGWEGVNEKLFF. The CDR3, as DNA: TGTGCTAGTGGTTGGGAGGGCGTTAATGAAAAACTGTTTTTT. The entire variable domain, with the rest obtained from reference TRBV12-5 and TRBJ1-4, is as follows: DARVTQTPRHKVTEMGQEVTMRCQPILGHNTVFWYRQTMMQGLELLAYFRNRAPLDDSGMPKDRFSAEMPDATLATLKIQPSEPRDSAVYFCASGWEGVNEKLFFGSGTQLSVL.

The chain employs TRBV9 and TRBJ1-2; TRBD1 matches 7 bases. Germline V gene lookup returns CDR1 SGDLS and CDR2 YYNGEE. This CDR3 has 14 amino acids. The ends lost 10 bases at V and 3 bases at J; junction bases unmatched: 12. CDR3 coding DNA: TGTGCCTCAGCGACGGGCAGGGGGGACTATGGCTACACCTTC. Protein sequence: CASATGRGDYGYTF.

This clone was recorded only once. V gene TRBV6-5 combines with J gene TRBJ1-4; 9 bases match TRBD1. The germline V gene encodes CDR1 MNHEY and CDR2 SVGAGI. Losses at the gene ends were 2 bases for V and 8 bases for J; bases not matched to a gene: 3. The CDR3 runs 14 residues. CDR3 DNA: TGTGCCAGCAGTTACCAGACAGGGGGGGAAAAACTGTTTTTT. Protein: CASSYQTGGEKLFF.

V gene TRBV18 combines with J gene TRBJ1-2; D remains ambiguous. The germline V gene has CDR1 KGHSH and CDR2 LQKENI. The CDR3 totals 16 residues. Trimming stripped 1 base from V and 3 bases from J, with 15 bases between. The CDR3 region has the DNA TGTGCCAGCTCACCACTCTTCCAGGTATCGGACTATGGCTACACCTTC. Its translation is CASSPLFQVSDYGYTF. The variable domain in full, with the rest retrieved from reference TRBV18 and TRBJ1-2, is NAGVMQNPRHLVRRRGQEARLRCSPMKGHSHVYWYRQLPEEGLKFMVYLQKENIIDESGMPKERFSAEFPKEGPSILRIQQVVRGDSAAYFCASSPLFQVSDYGYTFGSGTRLTVV.

The gene calls are TRBV27 and TRBJ1-4; D is possibly TRBD1 (5 bases). In germline, CDR1 is MNHEY, CDR2 SMNVEV (reference sequence). The length of the CDR3 is 15 residues. Trimming removed 8 bases at V and 0 bases at J, with 13 bases between. DNA for the CDR3: TGTGCCAGCTCCCGCGGGGGAGCAACTAATGAAAAACTGTTTTTT. This translates into CASSRGGATNEKLFF.

This chain uses TRBV19 with TRBJ2-1; TRBD2 might be the D (6 bases). Per germline, CDR1 LNHDA and CDR2 SQIVND (reference sequence). V was pared by 0 bases and J by 7 bases, with 19 bases between. The CDR3 spans 17 residues. In DNA form, the CDR3 reads TGTGCCAGTAGTATAGAAAGAGGGCGGAGGGGCTTTAATGAGCAGTTCTTC. Its protein product is CASSIERGRRGFNEQFF.

This clone was counted a single time. The genes are TRBV28 and TRBJ1-6, with unresolved D. V gave up 4 bases and J gave up 7 bases, with 11 bases separating them. Germline V gene data show CDR1 as MDHEN and CDR2 as SYDVKM. This CDR3 is 14 amino acids long. CDR3 residues: CASSWSGTNSPLHF. CDR3 nucleotides: TGTGCCAGCAGTTGGTCGGGAACGAATTCACCCCTCCACTTT.

V gene TRBV3-1 (or the pseudogene TRBV3-2) combines with J gene TRBJ1-3; TRBD1 might be the D (6 bases). V lost 5 bases and J lost 0, with 8 bases in between. The CDR3 is 14 amino acids. The germline V gene encodes CDR1 LGHDT and CDR2 YNNKEL (reference sequence). In nucleotides, the CDR3 is TGTGCCAGCAGCGCGGACAGCTCTGGAAACACCATATATTTT. Translated: CASSADSSGNTIYF.

This clone was detected only once. V gene TRBV7-2 combines with J gene TRBJ2-2; 12 positions match TRBD2. J gave up 7 bases and V 2 bases, and 8 bases lay outside the gene matches. Germline CDR1 is SGHTA and CDR2 is FQGNSA. The CDR3 totals 17 residues. The CDR3 DNA reads as TGTGCCAGCAGCTTACAGCTAGCGGGGGGGCTAGACGGGGAGCTGTTTTTT. As protein: CASSLQLAGGLDGELFF.

This chain uses TRBV5-1 with TRBJ1-6; the D is unclear. The CDR3 is 13 amino acids. Germline V lookup: CDR1 SGHRS, CDR2 YFSETQ. The V and J ends lost 1 base and 7 bases respectively, with 6 bases between them. This chain's CDR3 is CASSLYQNSPLHF. The CDR3 nucleotides are TGCGCCAGCAGCTTGTATCAGAATTCACCCCTCCACTTT.

This chain links TRBV28 with TRBJ1-4; 7 bases align to TRBD1. Germline-derived CDR1 and CDR2 are MDHEN and SYDVKM. There are 14 residues in the CDR3. V lost 6 bases and J lost 8; bases outside the gene matches: 9. The CDR3 DNA reads as TGTGCCAGCAGAGTTGACAGGGAACGGGAAAAACTGTTTTTT. This sequence encodes CASRVDREREKLFF. Looking up the rest from reference TRBV28 and TRBJ1-4 gives the full variable domain: DVKVTQSSRYLVKRTGEKVFLECVQDMDHENMFWYRQDPGLGLRLIYFSYDVKMKEKGDIPEGYSVSREKKERFSLILESASTNQTSMYLCASRVDREREKLFFGSGTQLSVL.

The chain links TRBV5-1 to TRBJ2-1; TRBD2 matches at 9 bases. This CDR3 comprises 16 residues. The germline V gene encodes CDR1 SGHRS and CDR2 YFSETQ. J lost 7 bases, V lost 0 bases, and 8 bases had no gene match. The CDR3 DNA follows: TGCGCCAGCAGCTTGGCCCCGGCGGGGGGGCAGAATGAGCAGTTCTTC. Protein sequence: CASSLAPAGGQNEQFF.

This chain connects TRBV5-5 to TRBJ2-7; D is perhaps TRBD1 (5 bases). The length of the CDR3 is 12 residues. Looked up from germline, CDR1 is SGHKS and CDR2 is YYEKEE (reference sequence). Between the trimmed V and J ends, which lost 1 base and 10 bases, there was a span of 12 bases. DNA of the CDR3: TGTGCCAGCAGCTTGATCGCAGGGCAACAGTACGTC. It encodes CASSLIAGQQYV.